These 21 T cell receptor beta chains originate from one sample sequenced in a study of early T cells in non-severe SARS-CoV-2 infection. TCRdb fed the 5' RACE reads into MiXCR, producing one record per CDR3 protein. This sample has fewer than 70,000 distinct CDR3 sequences, with roughly 12% found just once. Sequencing used whole blood. All receptors come from an adult who was a healthcare worker with PCR-confirmed SARS-CoV-2 infection or an uninfected control (not recorded which).

The chain couples TRBV11-3 to TRBJ2-1; 8 bases line up with TRBD2. This CDR3 comprises 13 residues. The V segment lost 11 bases and the J segment 2 bases; nucleotides outside the gene matches: 5. The V gene's germline CDR1 is SGHNT and CDR2 YENEEA. The DNA of the CDR3 is TGTGCCTCAAGCGGGGGCCCCTACAATGAGCAGTTCTTC. It translates to CASSGGPYNEQFF.

The chain recombines TRBV3-1 with TRBJ2-7; D possibly uses TRBD1 or TRBD2 (5 bases each). Germline values: CDR1 LGHDT, CDR2 YNNKEL (reference sequence). The CDR3 is made up of 14 amino acids. V was cut by 5 bases and J by 0 bases, with 11 bases left in between. The DNA for the CDR3 is TGTGCCAGCAGCTTAGGGACCCTCTCCTACGAGCAGTACTTC. It yields the protein CASSLGTLSYEQYF.

Many counts were recorded for this clonotype. In nucleotides, the CDR3 is TGTGCCAGCAGCCGGGCCGCGGCCAACGTCCTGACTTTC. Amino acid sequence: CASSRAAANVLTF. The V gene is TRBV7-9, the J gene TRBJ2-6, with D hard to call. V lost 5 bases, J lost 6 bases, and 8 bases lay in between. CDR3 size: 13 residues. CDR1 SEHNR and CDR2 FQNEAQ come from the germline V gene (reference sequence).

This clonotype was observed many times. The gene calls are TRBV5-1 and TRBJ2-7; the match to TRBD2 covers 12 bases. Germline V CDR1 and CDR2: SGHRS, YFSETQ. V was clipped by 3 bases and J by 1 base; unmatched bases: 2. CDR3 length: 15 residues. For the CDR3, the DNA is TGCGCCAGCAGCTCGACTAGCGGGGGATCCTACGAGCAGTACTTC. Its translation is CASSSTSGGSYEQYF.

This clonotype showed up many times. A read error may produce the germline difference seen at one junction end. The chain links TRBV5-1 to TRBJ2-7; 12 positions match TRBD2. This CDR3 region has 15 residues. In germline, CDR1 is SGHRS, CDR2 YFSETQ. CDR3 sequence: CASSPTSGSSYEQYF. The CDR3 coding sequence is TGTGCCAGCAGTCCGACTAGCGGGAGCTCCTACGAGCAGTACTTC.

Many counts were recorded for this clonotype. CDR3 coding DNA: TGTGCCAGCAGCCTCACACCAGCTGCTAACTATGGCTACACCTTC. Amino acid sequence: CASSLTPAANYGYTF. The V and J genes are TRBV7-9 and TRBJ1-2; no definite D call. The ends were cut back, 5 bases at V and 0 bases at J, with 13 bases in the middle. Germline CDR1 SEHNR, CDR2 FQNEAQ (reference sequence). The CDR3 runs to 15 residues.

The sample holds a few counts of this clonotype. The rearrangement links TRBV12-3 or TRBV12-4 to TRBJ2-5; TRBD1 or TRBD2 may be the D gene (5 bases each). The CDR3 runs to 15 residues. V was pared by 3 bases and J by 1 base, with 12 bases between. This CDR3 reads CASSLSGRGQETQYF. DNA of the CDR3: TGTGCCAGCAGTTTGTCGGGGCGAGGCCAAGAGACCCAGTACTTC.

This clonotype was detected many times. The chain is built from TRBV20-1 and TRBJ2-7; 9 positions match TRBD2. Germline V gene sequence: CDR1 DFQATT, CDR2 SNEGSKA (reference sequence). There are 16 residues in the CDR3. V gave up 0 bases and J gave up 3 bases; unmatched junction bases: 9. CDR3 sequence: CSARDPVAGVHYEQYF. In nucleotides, the CDR3 is TGCAGTGCTAGAGATCCGGTAGCGGGGGTACACTACGAGCAGTACTTC.

This chain connects TRBV5-6 to TRBJ2-7, with 8 bases identical to TRBD1. The junction had 8 bases not matched to a gene; V was cut back by 1 base and J by 5 bases. Germline V lookup: CDR1 SGHDT, CDR2 YYEEEE. The CDR3 length is 15 residues. CDR3 DNA sequence: TGTGCCAGCAGCTTGACCACAGGGGGGATAAACGAGCAGTACTTC. Translated, it gives CASSLTTGGINEQYF.

This chain uses TRBV29-1 with TRBJ2-5, with D possibly matching TRBD1 (5 bases). The CDR3 has 12 amino acids. The germline V gene has CDR1 SQVTM and CDR2 ANQGSEA. Trimming left V 4 bases short and J 3 bases short, with 9 bases between. Here the CDR3 reads CSVGRVEETQYF. In DNA form, the CDR3 reads TGCAGCGTTGGCAGGGTGGAAGAGACCCAGTACTTC.

At least ten counts were recorded for this clonotype. The chain is built from TRBV12-3 or TRBV12-4 and TRBJ2-1; the match to TRBD2 covers 10 bases. The V gene end was trimmed by 4 bases and the J gene end by 6 bases; junction bases not matched to a gene: 3. CDR3 length: 14 amino acids. DNA of the CDR3: TGTGCCAGCAGTTCGAGACTAGCGGGCAATGAGCAGTTCTTC. It translates to CASSSRLAGNEQFF.

The chain is built from TRBV10-3 and TRBJ2-7; TRBD2 matches at 7 bases. Germline CDR1 and CDR2: ENHRY and SYGVKD. This CDR3 contains 13 residues. V trimming: 6 bases; J trimming: 5 bases; junction bases outside the gene matches: 7. The CDR3 sequence: CAIRVASGNEQYF. The DNA for the CDR3 is TGTGCCATCAGGGTTGCAAGCGGGAACGAGCAGTACTTC.

The chain carries TRBV29-1 and TRBJ1-2, with D hard to call. This CDR3 comprises 11 residues. Germline V gives CDR1 SQVTM, CDR2 ANQGSEA. V was trimmed by 1 base and J by 3 bases, leaving 3 bases between them. The chain's CDR3 is CSVEVDYGYTF. DNA of the CDR3: TGCAGCGTTGAAGTAGACTATGGCTACACCTTC.

The CDR3 loop reads CASSLGPFETQYF. Here the CDR3 DNA reads TGTGCCAGCAGCTTAGGCCCCTTCGAGACCCAGTACTTC. This chain uses TRBV11-3 with TRBJ2-5; no clear D gene. The V and J ends lost 1 base and 5 bases respectively, with 8 bases between them. This CDR3 spans 13 amino acids. Germline V CDR1 and CDR2: SGHNT, YENEEA. Filled out from reference TRBV11-3 and TRBJ2-5, the complete variable domain reads EAGVVQSPRYKIIEKKQPVAFWCNPISGHNTLYWYLQNLGQGPELLIRYENEEAVDDSQLPKDRFSAERLKGVDSTLKIQPAELGDSAVYLCASSLGPFETQYFGPGTRLLVL.

The V and J genes are TRBV12-3 or TRBV12-4 and TRBJ2-1, with 11 bases lining up with TRBD2. Trimming removed 6 bases from V and 8 bases from J; junction bases left unmatched: 6. The CDR3 loop spans 14 amino acids. CDR3 residues: CASRWGLAVDEQFF. Here the CDR3 DNA reads TGTGCCAGCAGGTGGGGACTAGCGGTCGATGAGCAGTTCTTC.

In its sample, this clonotype was seen many times. This sequence joins TRBV2 and TRBJ2-7, with D tentatively TRBD2 (5 bases). Per the germline V gene, CDR1 is SNHLY and CDR2 is FYNNEI. Trimming removed 8 bases at V and 0 bases at J, with 8 bases between. The CDR3 spans 12 residues. This chain's CDR3 is CASRGSSYEQYF. The CDR3 region has the DNA TGTGCCAGCCGAGGGAGCTCCTACGAGCAGTACTTC.

The chain couples TRBV7-9 to TRBJ2-2, with 7 bases matching TRBD1. With V trimmed by 0 bases and J by 1 base, 5 bases remained unmatched. From germline, CDR1 is SEHNR and CDR2 FQNEAQ (reference sequence). CDR3 length: 17 amino acids. The DNA for the CDR3 is TGTGCCAGCAGCTTAGCCTCCGGGACAGTGAACACCGGGGAGCTGTTTTTT. Translation: CASSLASGTVNTGELFF. The whole variable domain, filled in from reference TRBV7-9 and TRBJ2-2, reads DTGVSQNPRHKITKRGQNVTFRCDPISEHNRLYWYRQTLGQGPEFLTYFQNEAQLEKSRLLSDRFSAERPKGSFSTLEIQRTEQGDSAMYLCASSLASGTVNTGELFFGEGSRLTVL.

This clonotype was detected many times. V usage is TRBV11-3 and J usage is TRBJ2-7; D unclear. The germline V gene has CDR1 SGHNT and CDR2 YENEEA. This CDR3 is 12 amino acids long. Trimming cost V 3 bases and J 4 bases, with 7 bases left between them. CDR3 loop: CASSLKAYEQYF. The DNA of the CDR3 is TGTGCCAGCAGCTTGAAGGCGTACGAGCAGTACTTC.

This clonotype was seen a handful of times. The V and J genes are TRBV3-1 and TRBJ2-2; D unclear. Germline CDR1 and CDR2: LGHDT and YNNKEL (reference sequence). The CDR3 extends over 14 amino acids. V dropped 6 bases and J dropped 4 bases, with 12 bases sitting between them. Written as DNA, the CDR3 is TGTGCCAGCAGTCTCGCATCTACCACCGGGGAGCTGTTTTTT. It is translated as CASSLASTTGELFF.

The chain employs TRBV11-3 and TRBJ2-4; D uncertain. With 1 base removed from V and 1 base from J, the gap between germline ends came to 5 bases. Germline V gives CDR1 SGHNT, CDR2 YENEEA. The CDR3 runs to 14 residues. Written as DNA, the CDR3 is TGTGCCAGCAGCTTAGCTGTGGCCAAAAACATTCAGTACTTC. It is translated as CASSLAVAKNIQYF.

This clonotype was detected a few times. The chain has TRBV12-3 or TRBV12-4 and TRBJ1-4; D gene ambiguous. V lost 7 bases to trimming and J lost 8 bases, with 14 bases between them. CDR3 size: 13 residues. The CDR3 region has the DNA TGTGCCAGCAAACGTAAGGCGTACGAAAAACTGTTTTTT. Encoded protein: CASKRKAYEKLFF.